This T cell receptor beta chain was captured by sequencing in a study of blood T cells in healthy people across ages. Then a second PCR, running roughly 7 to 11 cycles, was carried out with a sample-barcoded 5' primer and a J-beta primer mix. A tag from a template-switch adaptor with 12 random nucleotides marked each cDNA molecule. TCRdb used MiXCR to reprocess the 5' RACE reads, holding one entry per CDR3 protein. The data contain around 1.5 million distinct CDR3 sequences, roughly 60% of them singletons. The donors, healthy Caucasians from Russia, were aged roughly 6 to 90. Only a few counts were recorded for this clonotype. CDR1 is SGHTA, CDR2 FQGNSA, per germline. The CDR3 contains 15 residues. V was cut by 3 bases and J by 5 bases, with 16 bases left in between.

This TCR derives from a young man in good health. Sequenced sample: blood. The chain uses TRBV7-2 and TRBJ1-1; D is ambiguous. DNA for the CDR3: TGTGCCAGCAGCTTGGGTATGGGCGGGAATACTGAAGCTTTCTTT. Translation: CASSLGMGGNTEAFF.